This section outlines one T cell receptor beta chain sequence together with its context. Generated by immunoSEQ multiplex PCR, the TCRdb table keeps only in-frame clones and is missing some. Of approximately 100,000 clones listed, around 86% are singletons. The CDR3 length is 16 residues. V gave up 4 bases and J gave up 4 bases; unmatched junction bases: 8. Germline lookup yields CDR1 SNHLY and CDR2 FYNNEI. These data belong to a study of control samples from healthy donors and cancer patients. Sequenced material: blood. This receptor was obtained from a young man in good health. The chain is built from TRBV2 and TRBJ2-5; 11 bases are shared with TRBD1. CDR3 nucleotides: TGTGCCAGCAGTGTCCTTAGCGGACAGGGGGCAGAGACCCAGTACTTC. Residues: CASSVLSGQGAETQYF.